The T cell receptor (beta chain) under discussion was sequenced for a study of T cells in Graves' hyperthyroidism and ophthalmopathy. Study conclusions and caveats: Most thyroid clonotypes with frequency above 0.001 were detected in blood.

About this clonotype: Its cognate antigen is unknown.

It was at first hyperthyroidism diagnosis, before any ophthalmopathy symptoms, that the blood sample was taken. The CDR3 spans 13 residues. Trimming at V came to 1 base and at J to 9 bases, leaving 2 bases not matched to a gene. In germline, CDR1 is DFQATT, CDR2 SNEGSKA (reference sequence). Researchers took RNA transcripts and amplified the TCR beta CDR3 regions from them. The HTBI primer set drove a first-round RT-PCR of the TCR CDR3. In TCRdb, the multiplex PCR reads were re-called with MiXCR into one record per CDR3 protein. This table holds 300,000 to 450,000 distinct CDR3 sequences, approximately 14% found once.

The chain has TRBV20-1 and TRBJ2-1, with 11 nucleotides matching TRBD2. The specimen sequenced was blood. The receptor comes from a woman younger than 30 with Graves' hyperthyroidism that later progressed to Graves' ophthalmopathy. The CDR3 bases are TGCAGTGCTAGAGGGACTAGCGGGTTTGAGCAGTTCTTC. It codes for CSARGTSGFEQFF.